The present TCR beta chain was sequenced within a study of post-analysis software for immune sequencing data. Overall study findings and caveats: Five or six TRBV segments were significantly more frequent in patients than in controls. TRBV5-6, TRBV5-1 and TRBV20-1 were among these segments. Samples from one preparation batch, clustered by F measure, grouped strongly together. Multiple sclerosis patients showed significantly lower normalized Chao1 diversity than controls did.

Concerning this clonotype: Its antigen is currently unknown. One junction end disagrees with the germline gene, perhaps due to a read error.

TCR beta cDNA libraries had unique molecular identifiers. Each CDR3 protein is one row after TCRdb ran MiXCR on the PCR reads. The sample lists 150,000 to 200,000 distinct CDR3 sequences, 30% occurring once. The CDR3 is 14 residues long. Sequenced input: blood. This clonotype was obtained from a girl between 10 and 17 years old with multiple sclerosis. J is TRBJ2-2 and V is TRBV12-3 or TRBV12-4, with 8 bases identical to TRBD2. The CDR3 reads CASLPAGDNGEPFF. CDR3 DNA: TGTGCCAGTTTACCAGCGGGAGATAACGGGGAGCCGTTTTTT.